The TCR beta chain described here comes from a study of blood T cell repertoires in COVID-19. Overall study context: Samples representing acute and convalescent COVID-19 were sourced from the United States, Italy and Spain. Sources were T cells, B-cell-depleted T cells, or PBMCs; the material itself was cDNA or gDNA.

Authors' data handling: Reference gene primer amplification yielded estimated nucleated cell counts. TCRdb keeps only in-frame clones here, not all; method: immunoSEQ multiplex PCR. V, J and clone size are taken as reported in that table, and D and trimming were inferred from the DNA itself. The table lists some 150,000 clones, about 85% of them singletons. CDR1 and CDR2 from the germline V gene are SGHTA and FQGNSA. The CDR3 has 16 amino acids. V lost 3 bases and J lost 4, with 16 bases in between. The J gene is TRBJ2-1, the V gene TRBV7-2; weak D call: TRBD2 (6 bases). The sample taken for sequencing was peripheral blood. The receptor was isolated from a woman in her 70s with acute or convalescent COVID-19. CDR3 sequence (DNA): TGTGCCAGCAGCTTCGGTGGCGGGGAAAGGTACAATGAGCAGTTCTTC. Translated, it gives CASSFGGGERYNEQFF.